Following are 13 T cell receptor beta chains from one sample sequenced in a study of CD8 T cells in Susac syndrome. With random hexamers, reverse transcription was performed on about 0.45 to 1 ug of RNA. Each CDR3 protein gets one entry after TCRdb re-called the immunoSEQ multiplex PCR reads with MiXCR. The sample shows some 400,000 distinct CDR3 sequences, approximately 85% of them seen only once. The sequenced material came from CD8+ T cells from PBMCs. The receptors here all came from a human donor with multiple sclerosis.

This rearrangement joins TRBV30 to TRBJ2-7; D gene ambiguous. Trimming took off 6 bases at V and 2 bases at J, with 14 bases between the two ends. In germline, CDR1 is GTSNPN, CDR2 SVGIG (reference sequence). The CDR3 runs to 13 residues. The CDR3 DNA reads as TGTGCCTGCGGATTATGGCCTACCTACGAGCAGTACTTC. Its translation: CACGLWPTYEQYF. The whole variable domain, filled in from reference TRBV30 and TRBJ2-7, reads SQTIHQWPATLVQPVGSPLSLECTVEGTSNPNLYWYRQAAGRGLQLLFYSVGIGQISSEVPQNLSASRPQDRQFILSSKKLLLSDSGFYLCACGLWPTYEQYFGPGTRLTVT.

The table lists this clonotype with a few counts. This chain links TRBV4-1 with TRBJ1-5; D is ambiguous. The CDR3 runs to 15 residues. Germline V gene data show CDR1 as MGHRA and CDR2 as YSYEKL. Between the trimmed V and J ends, which lost 0 bases and 1 base, there was a span of 7 bases. CDR3 sequence: CASSQDGPSNQPQHF. The CDR3 bases are TGCGCCAGCAGCCAAGATGGCCCCAGCAATCAGCCCCAGCATTTT.

This chain uses TRBV27 with TRBJ1-5; TRBD1 is a possible D gene (5 bases). Germline V gene lookup returns CDR1 MNHEY and CDR2 SMNVEV (reference sequence). This CDR3 region has 16 residues. Deletions cut 5 bases from V and 0 bases from J, with 14 bases between. CDR3 DNA sequence: TGTGCCAGCAGTCTAATCGGGGGACTTAGCAATCAGCCCCAGCATTTT. Its translation is CASSLIGGLSNQPQHF.

The chain uses TRBV3-1 and TRBJ1-5; no clear D gene. This CDR3 contains 17 residues. From germline, CDR1 is LGHDT and CDR2 YNNKEL (reference sequence). V lost 5 bases, J lost 5 bases, and 22 bases lay in between. CDR3 in amino acids: CASSTWLHFWHHQPQHF. In nucleotides, the CDR3 is TGTGCCAGCAGCACATGGCTTCATTTTTGGCATCATCAGCCCCAGCATTTT.

This clonotype was found a few times. The chain joins TRBV29-1 to TRBJ2-7, with 11 bases aligning to TRBD2. Germline V CDR1 and CDR2: SQVTM, ANQGSEA. The CDR3 covers 15 residues. Losses at the gene ends were 2 bases for V and 4 bases for J; bases not matched to a gene: 7. CDR3 residues: CSVEKTSGANYEQYF. Written as DNA, the CDR3 is TGCAGCGTTGAAAAGACTAGCGGGGCCAATTACGAGCAGTACTTC.

This sequence joins TRBV5-5 and TRBJ2-5, with no clear D. CDR1 is SGHKS, CDR2 YYEKEE, per germline (reference sequence). The CDR3 length is 14 residues. V was cut by 2 bases and J by 1 base, with 9 bases left in between. The CDR3 region is CASSLLWIQETQYF. The CDR3 bases are TGTGCCAGCAGCTTATTGTGGATCCAAGAGACCCAGTACTTC.

The chain uses TRBV11-2 and TRBJ1-1; 7 bases line up with TRBD1. J lost 6 bases, V lost 0 bases, and 4 bases had no gene match. The CDR3 is made up of 14 amino acids. Germline V gene sequence: CDR1 SGHAT, CDR2 FQNNGV. The CDR3 protein is CASSLEPGGPEAFF. In DNA, the CDR3 is TGTGCCAGCAGCTTAGAGCCAGGGGGGCCTGAAGCTTTCTTT. Filled out from reference TRBV11-2 and TRBJ1-1, the complete variable domain reads EAGVAQSPRYKIIEKRQSVAFWCNPISGHATLYWYQQILGQGPKLLIQFQNNGVVDDSQLPKDRFSAERLKGVDSTLKIQPAKLEDSAVYLCASSLEPGGPEAFFGQGTRLTVV.

The V and J genes are TRBV5-6 and TRBJ1-1, with D uncertain. Trimming left V 4 bases short and J 6 bases short, with 16 bases between. The CDR3 has 14 amino acids. Germline-derived CDR1 and CDR2 are SGHDT and YYEEEE. This chain's CDR3 is CASSHGGFAAEAFF. CDR3 sequence (DNA): TGTGCCAGCAGCCATGGAGGCTTTGCGGCTGAAGCTTTCTTT.

The chain has TRBV14 and TRBJ2-7; D unresolved. CDR3 length: 13 residues. Trimming left V 0 bases short and J 2 bases short, with 5 bases between. Germline V CDR1 and CDR2: SGHDN, FVKESK. The CDR3 bases are TGTGCCAGCAGCCAAGAAAGTCCCTACGAGCAGTACTTC. It is translated as CASSQESPYEQYF.

This rearrangement joins TRBV27 to TRBJ2-7, with D maybe TRBD1 (7 bases). The CDR3 totals 15 residues. Germline assignment: CDR1 MNHEY and CDR2 SMNVEV (reference sequence). Trimming cost V 4 bases and J 5 bases, with 18 bases left between them. As DNA, the CDR3 is TGTGCCAGCAGTTCAGCGGAGGGGGCGCGCCACGAGCAGTACTTC. It codes for CASSSAEGARHEQYF.

This chain connects TRBV28 to TRBJ2-7, with 12 bases fitting TRBD2. The CDR3 loop spans 18 amino acids. V gave up 3 bases and J gave up 3 bases; unmatched junction bases: 12. Germline CDR1 reads MDHEN; CDR2 reads SYDVKM. The CDR3 is CASSFQATSGRLYYEQYF. The CDR3 coding sequence is TGTGCCAGCAGTTTTCAGGCAACTAGCGGGAGGCTATACTACGAGCAGTACTTC. The whole variable domain, filled in from reference TRBV28 and TRBJ2-7, reads DVKVTQSSRYLVKRTGEKVFLECVQDMDHENMFWYRQDPGLGLRLIYFSYDVKMKEKGDIPEGYSVSREKKERFSLILESASTNQTSMYLCASSFQATSGRLYYEQYFGPGTRLTVT.

The J gene is TRBJ1-2, the V gene TRBV6-5; no reliable D call. The V and J ends lost 2 bases and 6 bases respectively, with 13 bases between them. Germline V CDR1 and CDR2: MNHEY, SVGAGI. The CDR3 consists of 14 residues. In DNA form, the CDR3 reads TGTGCCAGCAGTTACCTACCCCTGACAAATGGCTACACCTTC. Translation gives CASSYLPLTNGYTF.

This clonotype was found a few times. This chain joins TRBV7-6 and TRBJ2-1; weak D call: TRBD1 (6 bases). CDR1 and CDR2 (germline): SGHVS, FNYEAQ. V lost 5 bases and J 9 bases, leaving 11 bases between the germline ends. The CDR3 has 12 amino acids. The CDR3 bases are TGTGCCAGCAGCGTAACAGGGTCTGAGCAGTTCTTC. It specifies CASSVTGSEQFF.